This TCR beta chain originates from a study of blood T cell repertoires in COVID-19. CDR1 is SGHDT, CDR2 YYEEEE, per germline. V was cut by 5 bases and J by 1 base, with 10 bases left in between. The CDR3 runs to 14 residues. Assay used: immunoSEQ multiplex PCR; TCRdb lists only in-frame clones, some missing. The top ten hold less than 8.5% of the sample, which has some 270,000 clones, roughly 85% seen once. The V gene is TRBV5-6, the J gene TRBJ2-1; TRBD1 might be the D (6 bases). The specimen sequenced was PBMCs or T cells enriched from blood (not recorded which). This receptor was taken from a woman aged 45-65 years who had been exposed to COVID-19. The DNA for the CDR3 is TGTGCCAGCAGTTCTCAGGGGTCCTACAATGAGCAGTTCTTC. It is translated as CASSSQGSYNEQFF.